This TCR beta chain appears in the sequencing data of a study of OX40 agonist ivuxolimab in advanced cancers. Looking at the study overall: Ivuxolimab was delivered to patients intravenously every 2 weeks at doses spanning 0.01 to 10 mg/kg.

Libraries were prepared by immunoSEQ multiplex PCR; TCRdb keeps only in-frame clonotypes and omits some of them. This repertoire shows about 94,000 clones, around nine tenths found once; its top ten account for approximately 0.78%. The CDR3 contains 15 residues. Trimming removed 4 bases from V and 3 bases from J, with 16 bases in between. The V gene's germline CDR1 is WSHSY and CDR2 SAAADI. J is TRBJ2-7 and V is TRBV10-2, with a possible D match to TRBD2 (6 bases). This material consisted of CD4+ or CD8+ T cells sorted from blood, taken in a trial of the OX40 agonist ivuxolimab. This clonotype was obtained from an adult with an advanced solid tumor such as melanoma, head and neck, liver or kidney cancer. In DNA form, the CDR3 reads TGCGCCAGCAGTGTACAAGGGACGGGAGTCTACGAGCAGTACTTC. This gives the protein CASSVQGTGVYEQYF.